This T cell receptor (beta chain) came from a study of long-term antiretroviral therapy in people with HIV. The study, taken as a whole, reports: Diversity increased after ART yet remained lower than in transplant donor controls.

Treatment for every participant with HIV took place in the United States. CDR3 length equals 14 residues. Germline V lookup: CDR1 SGHKS, CDR2 YYEKEE (reference sequence). The ends lost 4 bases at V and 7 bases at J; junction bases unmatched: 5. This was the immunoSEQ v3.0 assay at survey level. Some clones are missing from TCRdb's copy, which holds only in-frame ones; the method was immunoSEQ multiplex PCR. This sample has over 8,500 clones, with around four fifths found just once. Points on this clone: Its antigen is as yet unknown.

The sequence was collected from a man between 50 and 59 years old with HIV. The sequenced sample was unsorted PBMCs, obtained approximately 7 years after starting antiretroviral therapy. V and J are TRBV5-5 and TRBJ2-1; 10 nucleotides match TRBD1. The CDR3 loop is CASSTGTGANEQFF. CDR3 nucleotides: TGTGCCAGCAGCACCGGGACAGGGGCGAATGAGCAGTTCTTC.